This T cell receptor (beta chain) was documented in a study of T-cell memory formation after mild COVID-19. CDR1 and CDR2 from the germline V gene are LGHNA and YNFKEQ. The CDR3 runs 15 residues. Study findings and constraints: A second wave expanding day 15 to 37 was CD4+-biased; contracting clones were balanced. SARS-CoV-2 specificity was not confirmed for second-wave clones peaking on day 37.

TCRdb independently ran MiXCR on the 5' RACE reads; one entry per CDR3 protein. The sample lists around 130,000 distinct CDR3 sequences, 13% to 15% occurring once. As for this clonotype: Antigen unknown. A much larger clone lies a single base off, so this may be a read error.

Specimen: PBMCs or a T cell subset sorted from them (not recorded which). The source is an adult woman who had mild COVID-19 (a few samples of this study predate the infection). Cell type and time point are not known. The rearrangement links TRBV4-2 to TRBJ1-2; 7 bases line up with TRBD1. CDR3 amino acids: CANSQEQGPNYGYTF. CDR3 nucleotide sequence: TGTGCCAACAGCCAAGAACAGGGGCCCAACTATGGCTACACCTTC.